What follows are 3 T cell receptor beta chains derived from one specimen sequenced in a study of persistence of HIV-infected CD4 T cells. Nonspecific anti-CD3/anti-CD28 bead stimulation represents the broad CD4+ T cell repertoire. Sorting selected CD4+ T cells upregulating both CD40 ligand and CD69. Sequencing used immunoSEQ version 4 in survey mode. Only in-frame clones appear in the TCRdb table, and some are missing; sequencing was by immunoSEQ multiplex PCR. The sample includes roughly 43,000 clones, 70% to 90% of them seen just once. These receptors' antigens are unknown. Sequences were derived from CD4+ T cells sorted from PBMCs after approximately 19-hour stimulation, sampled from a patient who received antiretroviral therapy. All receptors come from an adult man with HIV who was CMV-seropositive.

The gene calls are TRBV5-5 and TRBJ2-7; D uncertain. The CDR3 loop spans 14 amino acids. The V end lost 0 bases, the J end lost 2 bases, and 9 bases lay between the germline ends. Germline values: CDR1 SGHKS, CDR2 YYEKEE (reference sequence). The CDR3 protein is CASSLARRTYEQYF. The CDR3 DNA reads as TGTGCCAGCAGCTTGGCCCGACGAACCTACGAGCAGTACTTC.

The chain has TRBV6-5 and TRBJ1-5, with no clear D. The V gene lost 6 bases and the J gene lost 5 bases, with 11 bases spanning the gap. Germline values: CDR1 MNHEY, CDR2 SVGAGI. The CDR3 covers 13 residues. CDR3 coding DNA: TGTGCCAGCAGCGTTTTCAACGATCAGCCCCAGCATTTT. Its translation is CASSVFNDQPQHF.

This chain's CDR3 is CASSLTGLAGTYEQYF. The CDR3 DNA sequence: TGTGCCAGCAGTCTTACTGGACTAGCGGGCACCTACGAGCAGTACTTC. J is TRBJ2-7 and V is TRBV5-6; 11 bases align to TRBD2. Germline V gives CDR1 SGHDT, CDR2 YYEEEE. This CDR3 has 16 residues. The trim removed 5 bases at V and 2 bases at J, leaving 9 bases unmatched.